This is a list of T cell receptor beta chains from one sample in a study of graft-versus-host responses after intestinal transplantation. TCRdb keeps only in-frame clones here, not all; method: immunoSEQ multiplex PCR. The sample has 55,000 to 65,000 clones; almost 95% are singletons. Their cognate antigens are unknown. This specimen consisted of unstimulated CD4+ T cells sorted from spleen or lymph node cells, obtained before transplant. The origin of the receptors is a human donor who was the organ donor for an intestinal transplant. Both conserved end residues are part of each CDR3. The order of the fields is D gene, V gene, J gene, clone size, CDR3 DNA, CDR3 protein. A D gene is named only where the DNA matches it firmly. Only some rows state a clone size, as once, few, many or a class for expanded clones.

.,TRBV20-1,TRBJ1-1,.,TGCAGTGCTCTTCGGAACACTGAAGCTTTCTTT,CSALRNTEAFF
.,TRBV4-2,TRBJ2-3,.,TGTGCCAGCAGCCAACATTCAGGGAGTGGCACAGATACGCAGTATTTT,CASSQHSGSGTDTQYF
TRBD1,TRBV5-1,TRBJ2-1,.,TGCGCCAGCAGCACTGAACCGGGACAGACTTACAATGAGCAGTTCTTC,CASSTEPGQTYNEQFF
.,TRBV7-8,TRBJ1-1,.,TGTGCCAGCAGCCCACTCGAGAGGAACACTGAAGCTTTCTTT,CASSPLERNTEAFF
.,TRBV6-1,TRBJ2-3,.,TGTGCCAGCAGTGCTTCCGGGACTCGGGAGTATTTT,CASSASGTREYF
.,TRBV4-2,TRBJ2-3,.,TGTGCCAGCAGCCAAGACCTATGGGGCACAGATACGCAGTATTTT,CASSQDLWGTDTQYF
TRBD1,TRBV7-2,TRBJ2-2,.,TGTGCCAGCAGCTTCCGACAGGGTGGTATCGCCGGGGAGCTGTTTTTT,CASSFRQGGIAGELFF
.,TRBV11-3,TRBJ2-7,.,TGTGCCAGCAGCTTAGAGGCAGGGAGAAACGAGCAGTACTTC,CASSLEAGRNEQYF
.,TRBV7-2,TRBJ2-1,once,TGTGCCAGCAGAGACTTCACTACCAACGTCAATGAGCAGTTCTTC,CASRDFTTNVNEQFF
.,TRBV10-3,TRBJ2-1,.,TGTGCCATCAGTGAGTCGGGGCGCAATGAGCAGTTCTTC,CAISESGRNEQFF
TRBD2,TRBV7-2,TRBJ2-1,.,TGTGCCAGCAGCTTAGGGACTAGCGGGGGCAGGGAGCAGTTCTTC,CASSLGTSGGREQFF
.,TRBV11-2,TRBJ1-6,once,TGTGCCAGCAGCTCTAACACGTATAATAATTCACCCCTCCACTTT,CASSSNTYNNSPLHF
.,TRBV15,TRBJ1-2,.,TGTGCCACCAGCAAAGCTGGAGGGACTGACTATGGCTACACCTTC,CATSKAGGTDYGYTF
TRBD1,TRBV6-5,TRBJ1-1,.,TGTGCCAGCAGTTTTAGGACAGGGTTGGAAACTACTGAAGCTTTCTTT,CASSFRTGLETTEAFF
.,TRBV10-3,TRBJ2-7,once,TGTGCCACCACCTGGCAGGGGTCCCCTTACGAGCAGTACTTC,CATTWQGSPYEQYF
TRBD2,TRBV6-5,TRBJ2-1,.,TGTGCCAGCAGTTACAGGACTAGCGGGGGGTACAATGAGCAGTTCTTC,CASSYRTSGGYNEQFF
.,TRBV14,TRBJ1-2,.,TGTGCCAGCAGCCAAGAACACCCAGGGGACCCCTATGGCTACACCTTC,CASSQEHPGDPYGYTF
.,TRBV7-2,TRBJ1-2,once,TGTGCCAGCAGCTTAGGCAAACGAGGGACACTCCATGGCTACACCTTC,CASSLGKRGTLHGYTF
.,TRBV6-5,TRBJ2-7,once,TGTGCCAGCAGTTACTCGAGTCCTCCCTCCTACGAGCAGTACTTC,CASSYSSPPSYEQYF
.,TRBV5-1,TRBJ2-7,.,TGCGCCAGCAGCTTGGACGGGTCCTACGAGCAGTACTTC,CASSLDGSYEQYF
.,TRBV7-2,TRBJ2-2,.,TGTGCCAGCAGCTTAGTGGGAGACAGCTTGAACACCGGGGAGCTGTTTTTT,CASSLVGDSLNTGELFF
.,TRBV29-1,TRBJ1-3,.,TGCAGCGCCCTAGGGAGCTCTGGAAACACCATATATTTT,CSALGSSGNTIYF
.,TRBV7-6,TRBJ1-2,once,TGTGCCAGCAGCTCAGGCGGTATGGGGGCTGGCTACACCTTC,CASSSGGMGAGYTF
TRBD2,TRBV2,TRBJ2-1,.,TGTGCCAGCAGTGGACAGCGGGGGCTAGGGAATGAGCAGTTCTTC,CASSGQRGLGNEQFF
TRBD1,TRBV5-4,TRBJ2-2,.,TGTGCCAGCAGCCGCAGGACAGGTGCGAACACCGGGGAGCTGTTTTTT,CASSRRTGANTGELFF
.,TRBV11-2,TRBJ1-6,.,TGTGCCAGCAGCTTACCAGGGACACCCCTCCACTTT,CASSLPGTPLHF
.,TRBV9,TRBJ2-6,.,TGTGCCAGCAGCGTAGGGCATGGGGCCAACGTCCTGACTTTC,CASSVGHGANVLTF
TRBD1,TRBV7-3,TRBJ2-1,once,TGTGCCAGCAGCTTAACGGGGGGACAGGCCTACAATGAGCAGTTCTTC,CASSLTGGQAYNEQFF
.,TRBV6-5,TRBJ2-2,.,TGTGCCAGCGCCATAGACTGGGGAGGAGGGGAGCTGTTTTTT,CASAIDWGGGELFF
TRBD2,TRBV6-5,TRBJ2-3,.,TGTGCCAGCAGTCGGGGGGGGACAGATACGCAGTATTTT,CASSRGGTDTQYF
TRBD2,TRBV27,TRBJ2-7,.,TGTGCCAGCAGTAACCTGGGACTAGCGGGGGGCCGAATCTACGAGCAGTACTTC,CASSNLGLAGGRIYEQYF
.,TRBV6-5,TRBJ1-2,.,TGTGCCAGCAGTTACCGCTCGGGATCCTATGGCTACACCTTC,CASSYRSGSYGYTF
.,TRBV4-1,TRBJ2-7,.,TGCGCCAGCAGCCATGACGGGGGCCGTAATGTCTACGAGCAGTACTTC,CASSHDGGRNVYEQYF